This TCR beta chain appears in the sequencing data of a study of Ad26.COV2.S vaccination and SARS-CoV-2 variants. In the study overall: By the intramuscular route, Ad26.COV2.S was given once, or twice 56 days apart. Study results and caveats: Vaccinees reportedly had broad spike-specific CD8+ and CD4+ T cell responses.

The CDR3 runs to 16 residues. Looked up from germline, CDR1 is SGHRS and CDR2 is YFSETQ. V was clipped by 2 bases and J by 0 bases; unmatched bases: 3. TCRdb's copy holds only in-frame clones and misses some; the assay was immunoSEQ multiplex PCR. Of roughly 680,000 clones listed, more than 80% are singletons. As for this clone: Its antigen is still unknown.

Regarding treatment: around 19 received Ad26.COV2.S at low or high dose, single or two shots; about 5 received placebo; per-sample allocation not given. At day 63 after the first vaccine or placebo injection, samples were drawn. Participants' vaccine, an Ad26 vector, delivered Wuhan-strain SARS-CoV-2 spike. The sequence was obtained from a person aged 18-65 years who received the Ad26.COV2.S COVID-19 vaccine or a placebo. This chain connects TRBV5-1 to TRBJ2-1; TRBD2 agrees at 9 bases. Sequences were derived from peripheral blood, sampled in a trial of Ad26.COV2.S vaccine versus placebo. DNA for the CDR3: TGCGCCAGCAGCTTTGGAGCGGGAGGCTCCTACAATGAGCAGTTCTTC. Translated, it gives CASSFGAGGSYNEQFF.